The 27 T cell receptor beta chains in this list originate from one sample, sequenced in a study of blood T cell repertoires in COVID-19. Sequencing was performed with immunoSEQ multiplex PCR; in TCRdb, only in-frame clones are kept and a portion is missing. The sample has roughly 76,000 clones; around 88% are singletons. The specimen sequenced was peripheral blood. These receptors were obtained from a man aged 25 to 40 with acute or convalescent COVID-19.

V is TRBV7-2 and J is TRBJ2-2; D is perhaps TRBD2 (6 bases). The CDR3 sequence is 16 residues long. The V end was cut by 1 base, the J end by 5 bases, with 14 bases between. The germline gives CDR1 SGHTA, CDR2 FQGNSA. Here the CDR3 reads CASSLVPSGQTGELFF. The CDR3 coding sequence is TGTGCCAGCAGCTTAGTCCCCAGCGGGCAAACCGGGGAGCTGTTTTTT.

This chain uses TRBV28 with TRBJ1-1; D is uncertain. Trimming removed 6 bases at V and 0 bases at J, with 11 bases between. Looked up from germline, CDR1 is MDHEN and CDR2 is SYDVKM. The CDR3 is 14 residues long. CDR3 loop: CASSKELVNTEAFF. The CDR3 bases are TGTGCCAGCAGCAAAGAGCTCGTGAACACTGAAGCTTTCTTT.

CDR3 sequence: CASNGIGTAVYEQYF. CDR3 sequence (DNA): TGTGCCAGCAACGGGATCGGGACAGCGGTCTACGAGCAGTACTTC. This rearrangement joins TRBV28 to TRBJ2-7, with 7 bases matching TRBD1. CDR1 MDHEN and CDR2 SYDVKM come from the germline V gene. The CDR3 extends over 15 amino acids. Trimming cost V 7 bases and J 3 bases; bases outside gene matches: 12.

The V gene is TRBV5-6, the J gene TRBJ2-3; a weak D match, TRBD1 (6 bases). CDR3 size: 14 residues. Germline lookup yields CDR1 SGHDT and CDR2 YYEEEE. The ends were cut back, 4 bases at V and 4 bases at J, with 13 bases in the middle. Here the CDR3 DNA reads TGTGCCAGCAGCCGACCCCAGGGGCCAGATACGCAGTATTTT. It yields the protein CASSRPQGPDTQYF.

This rearrangement joins TRBV7-9 to TRBJ2-1; 9 nucleotides match TRBD1. Germline lookup yields CDR1 SEHNR and CDR2 FQNEAQ (reference sequence). Losses at the gene ends were 5 bases for V and 7 bases for J; bases not matched to a gene: 9. The CDR3 runs to 15 residues. The CDR3 DNA follows: TGTGCCAGCAGCCAAGGCGGGACAGGGAGGAATGAGCAGTTCTTC. It translates to CASSQGGTGRNEQFF.

The chain combines TRBV28 with TRBJ1-5; D possibly corresponds to TRBD1 (6 bases). The V end was cut by 6 bases, the J end by 7 bases, with 22 bases between. The CDR3 spans 16 residues. Per the germline V gene, CDR1 is MDHEN and CDR2 is SYDVKM. The CDR3 bases are TGTGCCAGCAGCCACCCACAGGGTACCGTTTCCCAGCCCCAGCATTTT. This gives the protein CASSHPQGTVSQPQHF.

This chain uses TRBV5-8 with TRBJ2-1, with 13 nucleotides matching TRBD2. Germline V CDR1 and CDR2: SGHTS, YDEGEE. The ends lost 3 bases at V and 7 bases at J; junction bases unmatched: 10. The CDR3 sequence is 17 residues long. The CDR3 is CASSWGLAGRVWNEQFF. The CDR3 DNA reads as TGTGCCAGCAGCTGGGGACTAGCGGGGAGGGTATGGAATGAGCAGTTCTTC.

The chain uses TRBV4-1 and TRBJ2-5; 8 positions match TRBD1. Germline V CDR1 and CDR2: MGHRA, YSYEKL. The J segment lost 2 bases and the V segment lost 6 bases, leaving 11 bases of the junction unmatched. The CDR3 is 16 amino acids. CDR3 sequence reads: CASSYGQGRKQETQYF. In DNA, the CDR3 is TGCGCCAGCAGTTACGGACAGGGAAGAAAACAAGAGACCCAGTACTTC.

V usage is TRBV28 and J usage is TRBJ1-1, with 9 positions matching TRBD1. The trim removed 5 bases at V and 4 bases at J, leaving 5 bases unmatched. This CDR3 is built from 14 residues. The germline CDR1 and CDR2 sequences are MDHEN and SYDVKM. The CDR3 sequence is CASSMTGGGTEAFF. As DNA, the CDR3 is TGTGCCAGCAGTATGACAGGGGGAGGCACTGAAGCTTTCTTT.

The gene calls are TRBV7-8 and TRBJ2-1; D gene ambiguous. The CDR3 sequence is 16 residues long. V shed 1 base and J shed 0 bases, with 10 bases lying between them. Germline CDR1 reads SGHVS; CDR2 reads FQNEAQ. The CDR3 coding sequence is TGTGCCAGCAGCTTAGGCTTCCGGAGCTCCTACAATGAGCAGTTCTTC. Translation gives CASSLGFRSSYNEQFF.

The chain combines TRBV5-4 with TRBJ2-3; TRBD2 matches 8 bases. The J segment lost 1 base and the V segment lost 2 bases, leaving 6 bases of the junction unmatched. Germline CDR1 and CDR2: SGHNT and YYREEE (reference sequence). CDR3 length equals 16 residues. The CDR3 spells CASSFGSREGTDTQYF. In nucleotides, the CDR3 is TGTGCCAGCAGCTTCGGATCGCGGGAGGGCACAGATACGCAGTATTTT.

The CDR3 bases are TGCACCAGCAGCCAGGTGCCTAGCGGTAGGGGGTACGAGCAGTACTTC. This gives the protein CTSSQVPSGRGYEQYF. This sequence joins TRBV1 and TRBJ2-7; TRBD2 is taken as the D call from the table, unchecked against the DNA. TRBV1 is described as a pseudogene. This CDR3 comprises 16 residues.

The chain combines TRBV19 with TRBJ1-2, with 7 bases matching TRBD1. The CDR3 is 13 residues long. With 6 bases clipped from V and 4 bases from J, the junction kept 5 bases outside the gene matches. Germline V CDR1 and CDR2: LNHDA, SQIVND (reference sequence). DNA for the CDR3: TGTGCCAGTAGGCCCCAGGGGGGCTATGGCTACACCTTC. Its translation: CASRPQGGYGYTF.

The chain's CDR3 is CASSARQDSPLHF. CDR3 nucleotide sequence: TGTGCCAGCAGCGCCCGACAGGATTCACCCCTCCACTTT. The chain is built from TRBV7-2 and TRBJ1-6, with TRBD1 as a possible D gene (6 bases). Per the germline V gene, CDR1 is SGHTA and CDR2 is FQGNSA. Trimming cost V 5 bases and J 8 bases, with 10 bases left between them. The CDR3 length is 13 residues.

This chain links TRBV6-6 with TRBJ2-1, with 9 bases aligning to TRBD2. The CDR3 consists of 15 residues. Germline CDR1 is MNHNY and CDR2 is SVGAGI (reference sequence). V lost 6 bases, J lost 9 bases, and 12 bases stayed unmatched. DNA of the CDR3: TGTGCCAGCAGCCTACCTAGCGGGAATTCGTTTGAGCAGTTCTTC. This encodes CASSLPSGNSFEQFF.

The J gene is TRBJ2-7, the V gene TRBV19, with 8 positions matching TRBD2. Trimming took 3 bases from V and 5 from J; bases not matched to a gene: 9. In germline, CDR1 is LNHDA, CDR2 SQIVND (reference sequence). The CDR3 has 15 amino acids. The DNA of the CDR3 is TGTGCCAGTAGTATTTCCGGGAGGGCCGACGACGAGCAGTACTTC. Translating gives CASSISGRADDEQYF.

The CDR3 sequence is CASSPPIGREQYF. CDR3 sequence (DNA): TGTGCCAGCAGCCCTCCCATAGGGAGGGAGCAGTACTTC. The V and J genes are TRBV28 and TRBJ2-7; D is perhaps TRBD2 (6 bases). The CDR3 contains 13 residues. Germline CDR1 and CDR2: MDHEN and SYDVKM. With 6 bases removed from V and 7 bases from J, the gap between germline ends came to 16 bases.

The chain is built from TRBV28 and TRBJ2-7; no firm D call. From germline, CDR1 is MDHEN and CDR2 SYDVKM. Trimming shortened V by 2 bases and J by 2 bases, and 4 bases separated the two germline ends. The CDR3 has 12 amino acids. The CDR3 DNA is TGTGCCAGCAGTTTACCCGCCTACGAGCAGTACTTC. Its translation is CASSLPAYEQYF.

The rearrangement links TRBV10-3 to TRBJ2-2; 8 bases map to TRBD1. Germline V gives CDR1 ENHRY, CDR2 SYGVKD. Unmatched junction bases numbered 0, after V lost 8 bases and J lost 1 base. The CDR3 length is 13 residues. For the CDR3, the DNA is TGTGCCATCGGACAGGGGAACACCGGGGAGCTGTTTTTT. Its translation is CAIGQGNTGELFF.

The V call is TRBV7-2, the J call TRBJ2-1, with D maybe TRBD2 (5 bases). Between the trimmed V and J ends, which lost 1 base and 7 bases, there was a span of 14 bases. CDR1 is SGHTA, CDR2 FQGNSA, per germline. The CDR3 covers 15 residues. CDR3 DNA: TGTGCCAGCAGCTTAGTGGCTAGCTGGTCGAATGAGCAGTTCTTC. It codes for CASSLVASWSNEQFF.

In its sample, this clone was seen a few times. The chain carries TRBV3-1 (or the pseudogene TRBV3-2) and TRBJ1-5; no clear D. V was cut by 1 base and J by 2 bases, with 9 bases left in between. The V gene's germline CDR1 is LGHDT and CDR2 YNNKEL (reference sequence). CDR3 size: 15 residues. The CDR3 loop is CASSQGGSGNQPQHF. CDR3 DNA: TGTGCCAGCAGCCAAGGCGGTTCTGGCAATCAGCCCCAGCATTTT.

The chain's CDR3 is CASSHRDSLSGNTIYF. CDR3 DNA: TGTGCCAGCAGCCATCGGGACAGTCTCTCTGGAAACACCATATATTTT. The chain is built from TRBV4-2 and TRBJ1-3; 7 bases fit TRBD1. V lost 3 bases, J lost 0 bases, and 5 bases stayed unmatched. The CDR3 is 16 residues long. Germline V gives CDR1 LGHNA, CDR2 YNFKEQ.

This clone has a single count. The rearrangement uses TRBV7-9 and TRBJ1-4; D may be TRBD1 (6 bases). In germline, CDR1 is SEHNR, CDR2 FQNEAQ (reference sequence). Trimming left V 5 bases short and J 5 bases short, with 18 bases between. This CDR3 comprises 16 residues. The CDR3 here is CASSRPAGGRNEKLFF. In nucleotides, the CDR3 is TGTGCCAGCAGCAGACCGGCGGGGGGCCGAAATGAAAAACTGTTTTTT.

This clone was seen a handful of times. The chain recombines TRBV29-1 with TRBJ1-2; 9 positions match TRBD1. The CDR3 is 13 residues long. Germline CDR1 is SQVTM and CDR2 is ANQGSEA. J lost 6 bases, V lost 7 bases, and 9 bases had no gene match. The DNA for the CDR3 is TGCAGCGCCACCAAACAGGGGGCGGATGGCTACACCTTC. Translated: CSATKQGADGYTF.

J is TRBJ2-2 and V is TRBV10-3; TRBD2 might be the D (5 bases). The length of the CDR3 is 16 residues. The germline V gene has CDR1 ENHRY and CDR2 SYGVKD. V was cut by 7 bases and J by 7 bases, with 22 bases left in between. In nucleotides, the CDR3 is TGTGCCATCACTGCGAGGGAACCCGCCAAAGGCGGGGAGCTGTTTTTT. The encoded protein is CAITAREPAKGGELFF.

This clone was detected once. V usage is TRBV5-6 and J usage is TRBJ1-3; 8 bases agree with TRBD1. The trim removed 4 bases at V and 1 base at J, leaving 10 bases unmatched. CDR3 size: 17 residues. CDR1 and CDR2 from the germline V gene are SGHDT and YYEEEE. The CDR3 here is CASSDRQGFWSGNTIYF. The CDR3 nucleotides are TGTGCCAGCAGCGATAGACAGGGGTTTTGGTCTGGAAACACCATATATTTT. The variable domain in full, with the rest retrieved from reference TRBV5-6 and TRBJ1-3, is DAGVTQSPTHLIKTRGQQVTLRCSPKSGHDTVSWYQQALGQGPQFIFQYYEEEERQRGNFPDRFSGHQFPNYSSELNVNALLLGDSALYLCASSDRQGFWSGNTIYFGEGSWLTVV.

The genes are TRBV7-2 and TRBJ2-3, with 8 bases lining up with TRBD2. Per the germline V gene, CDR1 is SGHTA and CDR2 is FQGNSA. The CDR3 is 15 residues long. The J segment lost 3 bases and the V segment lost 4 bases, leaving 6 bases of the junction unmatched. Here the CDR3 DNA reads TGTGCCAGCAGCTCCGACGGGGGGGAGACAGATACGCAGTATTTT. It encodes CASSSDGGETDTQYF.